These T cell receptor beta chains were read from a single sample in a study of cytomegalovirus exposure and HLA in healthy donors. This table comes from immunoSEQ multiplex PCR, and its TCRdb copy is limited to in-frame clones, with some not included. The sample consists of 98,000 or so clones, approximately 96% of them appearing once. Sequencing used PBMCs. The receptors were gathered from a woman aged 18 to 35 in good health and CMV-seronegative. Both conserved end residues are part of each CDR3. A D gene is named only where the DNA matches it firmly. The size of a clone is reported for some rows only, either as once, few or many, or as a class for expanded clones.

V gene	clone size	J gene	D gene	CDR3 length	CDR3 DNA	CDR3 protein
TRBV19	-	TRBJ1-2	-	14	TGTGCCAGTAGCCGGTGGGCAGCTAACTATGGCTACACCTTC	CASSRWAANYGYTF
TRBV9	-	TRBJ2-2	-	11	TGTGCCAGCAGCCACAGCGGGGAGCTGTTTTTT	CASSHSGELFF
TRBV14	-	TRBJ2-7	TRBD1	14	TGTGCCAGCAGCCCCGGGACAGGGGCCTACGAGCAGTACTTC	CASSPGTGAYEQYF
TRBV13	-	TRBJ1-1	TRBD1	16	TGTGCCAGCAGCTCACGACAGGGGCCCCTTTGGACTGAAGCTTTCTTT	CASSSRQGPLWTEAFF
TRBV7-9	-	TRBJ2-2	TRBD1	17	TGTGCCAGCAGCTTAGGGTCGGGGACAGGGAACACCGGGGAGCTGTTTTTT	CASSLGSGTGNTGELFF
TRBV10-3	-	TRBJ2-1	TRBD2	15	TGTGCCATCAGTGAGGGACTAGCTAGGCGCAATGAGCAGTTCTTC	CAISEGLARRNEQFF
TRBV25-1	-	TRBJ2-1	-	11	TGTGCCAGCAGCCCGTATTTGGAGCAGTTCTTC	CASSPYLEQFF
TRBV4-1	-	TRBJ2-3	TRBD1	17	TGCGCCAGCAGCCAAAAGGGACAGGGGGCCAACACAGATACGCAGTATTTT	CASSQKGQGANTDTQYF
TRBV5-6	once	TRBJ1-6	TRBD1	15	TGTGCCAGCAGCTGGGGGGACAGGGATAATTCACCCCTCCACTTT	CASSWGDRDNSPLHF
TRBV6-1	-	TRBJ2-7	-	14	TGTGCCAGCAGGCTCATGACGGGAGCCTACGAGCAGTACTTC	CASRLMTGAYEQYF
TRBV4-2	-	TRBJ2-6	TRBD2	19	TGTGCCAGCAGCCAAGGGTCTAGCGGAGCCCTCTCTGGGGCCAACGTCCTGACTTTC	CASSQGSSGALSGANVLTF
TRBV5-1	once	TRBJ1-5	-	16	TGCGCCAGCAGCTTGCGACCTACAGGTGCCAATCAGCCCCAGCATTTT	CASSLRPTGANQPQHF
TRBV6-1	-	TRBJ1-1	-	15	TGTGCCAGCAGTACTGGACAAAGAGGAAACACTGAAGCTTTCTTT	CASSTGQRGNTEAFF
TRBV11-3	-	TRBJ1-4	-	17	TGTGCCAGCAGATTGGGGAAGCGGCCTTCCCTGAATGAAAAACTGTTTTTT	CASRLGKRPSLNEKLFF
TRBV4-3	once	TRBJ1-5	-	15	TGCGCCAGCAGCCAGACAAGGTTGGACACGCAGCCCCAGCATTTT	CASSQTRLDTQPQHF
TRBV21-1	once	TRBJ1-2	-	16	TGTGCCAGCACCGGAATTTCTCCGACAGGGTGGGGTGGCTACACCTTC	CASTGISPTGWGGYTF
TRBV6-1	-	TRBJ1-5	-	16	TGTGCCAGCAGTGAAATGCCGGGAGGGAGCAATCAGCCCCAGCATTTT	CASSEMPGGSNQPQHF
TRBV2	-	TRBJ2-3	TRBD2	15	TGTGCCAGCAAAGACTATAGCGGGGGCACAGATACGCAGTATTTT	CASKDYSGGTDTQYF
TRBV7-3	-	TRBJ1-5	TRBD1	15	TGTGCCAGCAGCTTAGGTGGGACAGGGAAGCAGCCCCAGCATTTT	CASSLGGTGKQPQHF
TRBV5-6	-	TRBJ1-4	-	14	TGTGCCAGCAGCTTGGGGCAGGGTAATGAAAAACTGTTTTTT	CASSLGQGNEKLFF
TRBV2	-	TRBJ1-4	-	15	TGTGCCAGCAGTGAACTGTTAGGGGCTAATGAAAAACTGTTTTTT	CASSELLGANEKLFF
TRBV7-2	-	TRBJ2-7	-	15	TGTGCCAGCAGCTTAGTCGGTGGCGGAAGCTACGAGCAGTACTTC	CASSLVGGGSYEQYF
TRBV6-5	-	TRBJ1-4	-	15	TGTGCCAGCAGTGCCCGAGGGATTTGGGATGAAAAACTGTTTTTT	CASSARGIWDEKLFF
TRBV2	-	TRBJ2-2	TRBD1	15	TGTGCCAGCAGTGAGGGGACAGGGGGAACCGGGGAGCTGTTTTTT	CASSEGTGGTGELFF
TRBV6-5	-	TRBJ2-7	-	12	TGTGCCAGCAGGGACAGATCCTACGAGCAGTACTTC	CASRDRSYEQYF
TRBV28	-	TRBJ2-1	TRBD2	15	TGTGCCAGCAGTTTAGCGGGGGGGCGGAACAATGAGCAGTTCTTC	CASSLAGGRNNEQFF
TRBV25-1	-	TRBJ1-4	TRBD1	17	TGTGCCAGCAGTGAATATGGTCGGAGGGGGCGAGATGAAAAACTGTTTTTT	CASSEYGRRGRDEKLFF
TRBV5-1	-	TRBJ2-1	TRBD2	14	TGCGCCAGCAGCTTCGCGGGGGTCCACAATGAGCAGTTCTTC	CASSFAGVHNEQFF
TRBV7-8	-	TRBJ1-1	TRBD1	11	TGTGCCAGCAAGACAGGGGATATGGCTTTCTTT	CASKTGDMAFF
TRBV28	-	TRBJ2-3	TRBD2	17	TGTGCCAGCAGTTTAAAATTGGGAGCGGGGGCCCCAGATACGCAGTATTTT	CASSLKLGAGAPDTQYF
TRBV7-2	-	TRBJ2-7	TRBD2	16	TGTGCCAGCAGCCCTAAGGTAGCGGGGGGGCACTACGAGCAGTACTTC	CASSPKVAGGHYEQYF
TRBV7-3	-	TRBJ2-2	-	14	TGTGCCAGCAGCTCGGAGGGAAACACTGGGGAGCTGTTTTTT	CASSSEGNTGELFF
TRBV4-2	-	TRBJ2-3	TRBD1	16	TGTGCCAGCAGCAGACAGGGGACGGGAGGCACAGATACGCAGTATTTT	CASSRQGTGGTDTQYF
TRBV2	-	TRBJ2-5	TRBD2	17	TGTGCCAGCAGTGAAAGGCGGGGGGTCGGTGGGATAGAGACCCAGTACTTC	CASSERRGVGGIETQYF
TRBV7-9	once	TRBJ2-3	TRBD2	16	TGTGCCAGCAGCTCTAGCGGGGGAACTAGCACAGATACGCAGTATTTT	CASSSSGGTSTDTQYF
TRBV2	-	TRBJ2-2	-	14	TGTGCCAGCAGGGGCCGGTGGAACACCGGGGAGCTGTTTTTT	CASRGRWNTGELFF
TRBV5-4	-	TRBJ1-2	TRBD1	15	TGTGCCAGCAGCCAACCCGACAGGGGGCTCTATGGCTACACCTTC	CASSQPDRGLYGYTF
TRBV6-5	-	TRBJ1-3	-	14	TGTGCCAGCAGCCAGACAGATTCTGGAAACACCATATATTTT	CASSQTDSGNTIYF
TRBV9	-	TRBJ2-1	TRBD1	16	TGTGCCAGCAGCGCAGATACAGGGGGCCCATACAATGAGCAGTTCTTC	CASSADTGGPYNEQFF
TRBV5-4	-	TRBJ1-2	TRBD1	15	TGTGCCAGCAGCTTTTCCGGGACAGTAAACTATGGCTACACCTTC	CASSFSGTVNYGYTF
TRBV7-2	-	TRBJ2-4	-	14	TGTGCCAGCAGCTTATCCGCAGGGGTTGACATTCAGTACTTC	CASSLSAGVDIQYF
TRBV28	-	TRBJ1-2	TRBD1	14	TGTGCCAGCACCCTCTCAGGGGGCAGGGCTGGCTACACCTTC	CASTLSGGRAGYTF
TRBV28	-	TRBJ2-1	TRBD2	16	TGTGCCAGCAGTCGACTAGCGGGGGATTACTACAATGAGCAGTTCTTC	CASSRLAGDYYNEQFF
TRBV28	-	TRBJ2-1	TRBD2	15	TGTGCCAGCAGTTTGGGCGGGGGTAACTACAATGAGCAGTTCTTC	CASSLGGGNYNEQFF
TRBV28	once	TRBJ2-2	TRBD1	14	TGTGCCAGCAGACCGACAGGGGAGACCGGGGAGCTGTTTTTT	CASRPTGETGELFF
TRBV6-1	-	TRBJ1-3	-	15	TGTGCCAGCTATACTCGGGAGAGCGTCTGGAACACCATATATTTT	CASYTRESVWNTIYF
TRBV7-7	-	TRBJ2-6	-	18	TGTGCTAGCAGCTTAGGGGTTCAGGGAAGGTCTGGGGCCAACGTCCTGACTTTC	CASSLGVQGRSGANVLTF
TRBV19	once	TRBJ2-5	-	20	TGTGCCAGTAGTATAGGTTGGGAGATCCGCGGGGAGTGGGGCCAAGAGACCCAGTACTTC	CASSIGWEIRGEWGQETQYF
TRBV6-6	once	TRBJ1-1	-	13	TGTGCCAGCAGTAGGGGAAGGGGAACTGAAGCTTTCTTT	CASSRGRGTEAFF
TRBV15	-	TRBJ1-1	TRBD1	13	TGTGCCACCACCAGACAGGGGAACACTGAAGCTTTCTTT	CATTRQGNTEAFF
TRBV5-1	-	TRBJ2-6	TRBD1	17	TGCGCCAGCAGCGAACCGGGACAGCTCTCTGGGGCCAACGTCCTGACTTTC	CASSEPGQLSGANVLTF